The TCR beta chain under discussion was sequenced for a study of cytomegalovirus exposure and HLA in healthy donors. Study-wide results and caveats: A later analysis reportedly identified an Asian-associated ancestry cluster as carrying fewer N-insertions than the roughly 720-donor mean.

The PCR employed 60 Vbeta primers together with 13 Jbeta primers. The data were produced by immunoSEQ multiplex PCR, yet TCRdb's version contains in-frame clones alone and is incomplete. Listed are 130,000 or so clones; 2% falls within the top ten. J lost 2 bases, V lost 3 bases, and 3 bases had no gene match. This CDR3 is 15 amino acids long. Germline values: CDR1 SEHNR, CDR2 FQNEAQ (reference sequence). In regard to this clone: The antigen is undetermined.

The chain is built from TRBV7-9 and TRBJ1-3, with 8 bases matching TRBD1. Input material: PBMCs. The sequence came from a woman aged 55-70 years in good health and CMV-seronegative. The CDR3 DNA sequence: TGTGCCAGCAGCTTGACAGGGGACACTGGAAACACCATATATTTT. Protein product: CASSLTGDTGNTIYF.